This is a list of T cell receptor beta chains from one sample in a study of cytomegalovirus exposure and HLA in healthy donors. Method: immunoSEQ multiplex PCR; TCRdb's copy keeps in-frame clones and lacks some. The sample lists about 140,000 clones; 65% to 80% were seen once. Sample: PBMCs. All receptors derive from a male donor in good health and CMV-seropositive. Both conserved end residues are part of each CDR3. The D gene is left open where the match is weak. A row's size may be missing; if present it is once, few, many or a size class.

once,TRBV6-1,NA,TRBJ1-1,13,TGTGCCAGCAGTTTCGGACAGAACACTGAAGCTTTCTTT,CASSFGQNTEAFF
few,TRBV7-9,NA,TRBJ1-2,14,TGTGCCAGCAGCGAACGCACGGGGTGGGCTGGCTACACCTTC,CASSERTGWAGYTF
NA,TRBV5-1,NA,TRBJ2-7,13,TGCGCCAGCAGCTTTTCAGGTTCCTACGAGCAGTACTTC,CASSFSGSYEQYF
NA,TRBV6-6,NA,TRBJ2-3,16,TGTGCCAGCAGAACTTACCAGGGTTATGTGGAAGATACGCAGTATTTT,CASRTYQGYVEDTQYF
NA,TRBV27,TRBD1,TRBJ2-3,16,TGTGCCAGCAGTAACCCACAGGGGGTCGGGGCAGATACGCAGTATTTT,CASSNPQGVGADTQYF
once,TRBV14,TRBD2,TRBJ2-5,16,TGTGCCAGCAGCCAAGATACGAGACTAGCTCTCCTCGGGCAGTACTTC,CASSQDTRLALLGQYF
NA,TRBV5-4,NA,TRBJ1-6,14,TGTGCCAGCAGTATAACAGGGTTCAATTCACCCCTCCACTTT,CASSITGFNSPLHF
NA,TRBV19,TRBD2,TRBJ2-1,16,TGTGCCAGTACATTGACTAGCGGAAGCTCCTACAATGAGCAGTTCTTC,CASTLTSGSSYNEQFF
NA,TRBV28,TRBD1,TRBJ1-5,16,TGTGCCAGCAGTTTACCCGACAGGGGGAGTAATCAGCCCCAGCATTTT,CASSLPDRGSNQPQHF
NA,TRBV6-5,NA,TRBJ1-3,14,TGTGCCAGCAGTTACCGGGGGGCTGGAAACACCATATATTTT,CASSYRGAGNTIYF
NA,TRBV28,TRBD1,TRBJ1-5,15,TGTGCCAGCAGTACGGGACAGGGGAGATATCAGCCCCAGCATTTC,CASSTGQGRYQPQHF
NA,TRBV6-5,NA,TRBJ1-6,15,TGTGCCAGCAGCGGCTCGTTAGGGGAGGGTTTTCCCCTCCACTTT,CASSGSLGEGFPLHF
once,TRBV7-9,TRBD2,TRBJ2-1,16,TGTGCCAGCAGCCCCCCCGCGGGGGGGCTTAACAATGAGCAGTTCTTC,CASSPPAGGLNNEQFF
few,TRBV28,TRBD2,TRBJ2-7,14,TGTGCCAGCAGTTTGGCTAGCGGGAGGGGCGAGCAGTACTTC,CASSLASGRGEQYF
NA,TRBV18,TRBD2,TRBJ2-7,17,TGTGCCAGCTCACCCATATCTAGCGGGGTTACCCCCTACGAGCAGTACTTC,CASSPISSGVTPYEQYF
few,TRBV12-5,NA,TRBJ1-3,14,TGTGCTAGTGGTTGGGGAGATTCTGGAAACACCATATATTTT,CASGWGDSGNTIYF
NA,TRBV5-1,TRBD1,TRBJ1-1,14,TGCGCCAGCAGCGCGACAGGGACGAACACTGAAGCTTTCTTT,CASSATGTNTEAFF
few,TRBV7-3,NA,TRBJ2-1,16,TGTGCCAGCAGCCCCTCGGGGTTTCAGGGGCGCAATGAGCAGTTCTTC,CASSPSGFQGRNEQFF
NA,TRBV6-5,NA,TRBJ1-3,16,TGTGCCAGCAGTTACTCGCGCAGGGTATCTGGAAACACCATATATTTT,CASSYSRRVSGNTIYF
NA,TRBV7-6,NA,TRBJ2-7,13,TGTGCCAGCAGCTTAGAAGCGCCCCACGAGCAGTACTTC,CASSLEAPHEQYF
few,TRBV27,TRBD1,TRBJ1-5,14,TGTGCCAGCAGTAACCGACAGGGCGGTCAGCCCCAGCATTTT,CASSNRQGGQPQHF
NA,TRBV11-1,NA,TRBJ2-7,13,TGTGCCAGCAGCTTAGCCCCAGCCTACGAGCAGTACTTC,CASSLAPAYEQYF
NA,TRBV4-1,NA,TRBJ1-2,15,TGCGCCAGCAGCCAAGATTGGAGGGCATCCTATGGCTACACCTTC,CASSQDWRASYGYTF
NA,TRBV27,NA,TRBJ2-7,14,TGTGCCAGCAGTTTTAGGGGACTTAACTACGAGCAGTACTTC,CASSFRGLNYEQYF
once,TRBV7-9,TRBD1,TRBJ2-3,16,TGTGCCAGCAGCTTAGCGGGGGCAGGGGGAAAAGATACGCAGTATTTT,CASSLAGAGGKDTQYF
NA,TRBV7-8,NA,TRBJ1-5,13,TGTGCCAGCACTTACGGGGGGGATCAGCCCCAGCATTTT,CASTYGGDQPQHF
NA,TRBV7-3,TRBD2,TRBJ2-5,16,TGTGCCAGCAGCTCCGGACTAGCGGGAGGGCAAGAGACCCAGTACTTC,CASSSGLAGGQETQYF
NA,TRBV7-9,TRBD1,TRBJ2-1,18,TGTGCCAGCAGCTTAGAACTTACAGGGGGGCGCTCCTACAATGAGCAGTTCTTC,CASSLELTGGRSYNEQFF
NA,TRBV4-1,NA,TRBJ2-7,16,TGCGCCAGCAGCCAAGATCTGGGGAGTCCAACCTACGAGCAGTACTTC,CASSQDLGSPTYEQYF
NA,TRBV18,NA,TRBJ1-4,17,TGTGCCAGCACGCCTCGTTCCCAGGGGAAGGCTAATGAAAAACTGTTTTTT,CASTPRSQGKANEKLFF
NA,TRBV27,NA,TRBJ1-5,14,TGTGCCAGCAGTTTCGTCAGGGGTGGTCAGCCCCAGCATTTT,CASSFVRGGQPQHF
NA,TRBV18,TRBD1,TRBJ1-4,14,TGTGCCAGCTCACCCGGAACAGGGGATGAAAAACTGTTTTTT,CASSPGTGDEKLFF
few,TRBV7-2,NA,TRBJ1-1,15,TGTGCCAGCAGCTTACAGAGGGGGGGGAACACTGAAGCTTTCTTT,CASSLQRGGNTEAFF
NA,TRBV2,TRBD1,TRBJ2-1,17,TGTGCCAGCAGGGGCTACGAGGGGACAGGGGATAGTGGCGAGCAGTTCTTC,CASRGYEGTGDSGEQFF
few,TRBV9,NA,TRBJ2-1,16,TGTGCCAGCAGCGTAGGCGGCTCCCGCTCCTACAATGAGCAGTTCTTC,CASSVGGSRSYNEQFF
NA,TRBV18,TRBD1,TRBJ2-4,17,TGTGCCAGCTCACCACCCATGACAGGGGGATCCAAAAACATTCAGTACTTC,CASSPPMTGGSKNIQYF
NA,TRBV18,NA,TRBJ1-2,15,TGTGCCAGCTCACCATGGACAGCTTCTAACTATGGCTACACCTTC,CASSPWTASNYGYTF
once,TRBV7-2,NA,TRBJ2-3,14,TGTGCCAGCAGCCCGAGGGTTGGCACAGATACGCAGTATTTT,CASSPRVGTDTQYF
NA,TRBV10-1,TRBD2,TRBJ2-1,17,TGCGCCAGCAGTGCTCCGGGACTAGCGGACCTTTACAATGAGCAGTTCTTC,CASSAPGLADLYNEQFF
NA,TRBV19,TRBD2,TRBJ2-1,14,TGTGCCAGTAGTATAGAAGTAGCGGGAGGGGATCCGTTCTTC,CASSIEVAGGDPFF
NA,TRBV27,TRBD2,TRBJ2-7,16,TGTGCCAGCAGTCCACTTCGGGAGGGCCTCTCCTACGAGCAGTACTTC,CASSPLREGLSYEQYF
NA,TRBV4-2,NA,TRBJ2-2,16,TGTGCCAGCAGCCAAGATATAGGACAGAAGACCGGGGAGCTGTTTTTT,CASSQDIGQKTGELFF
few,TRBV4-1,NA,TRBJ1-1,16,TGCGCCAGCAGCCAGCCTACAGGGAGGGCGAACACTGAAGCTTTCTTT,CASSQPTGRANTEAFF
NA,TRBV6-5,TRBD1,TRBJ2-2,14,TGTGCCAGCACCTTGACAGGGGACACCGGGGAGCTGTTTTTT,CASTLTGDTGELFF
NA,TRBV19,TRBD2,TRBJ2-2,18,TGTGCCAGTAGTACCGGACTAGCGGGGGTTTTGGACACCGGGGAGCTGTTTTTT,CASSTGLAGVLDTGELFF
NA,TRBV5-4,TRBD1,TRBJ1-3,15,TGTGCCAGCAGCCAAGGACAGGGGGGAGGAAACACCATATATTTT,CASSQGQGGGNTIYF
few,TRBV11-2,TRBD2,TRBJ2-7,16,TGTGCCAGCAGCCCCACCCTCCAGCGGGGGAGCTACGAGCAGTACTTC,CASSPTLQRGSYEQYF
few,TRBV5-6,NA,TRBJ1-4,13,TGTGCCAGCAGCTGGGGCGCGGATGAAAAACTGTTTTTT,CASSWGADEKLFF
NA,TRBV19,NA,TRBJ1-4,11,TGTGCCAGTAGACAGTTTGAAAAACTGTTTTTT,CASRQFEKLFF
NA,TRBV27,TRBD2,TRBJ2-1,15,TGTGCCAGCAGCCATGGGACTAGCGGGAGGTATGAGCAGTTCTTC,CASSHGTSGRYEQFF
NA,TRBV10-3,TRBD1,TRBJ1-5,18,TGTGCCATCAGTGAGTCGGCCCTCAGGACAGGGGGCAATCAGCCCCAGCATTTT,CAISESALRTGGNQPQHF